Shown below are 22 T cell receptor beta chains from a single sample sequenced in a study of T cell clonotyping in hematopoietic cell transplantation. Sequenced by immunoSEQ multiplex PCR; TCRdb stores in-frame clones only, minus some. The sample yields more than 900 clones, over 65% seen once. This material consisted of PBMCs, taken 30 days after allogeneic stem cell transplant. These receptors all come from a female patient aged 50 to 60 who had an allogeneic stem cell transplant, so the T cells may come from the graft donor. Some clones in this sample may be carry-over from other donors' samples.

The chain joins TRBV5-1 to TRBJ2-4; 14 bases line up with TRBD2. The CDR3 totals 18 residues. Germline assignment: CDR1 SGHRS and CDR2 YFSETQ. The trim removed 4 bases at V and 5 bases at J, leaving 11 bases unmatched. CDR3 residues: CASSLTGLAGVIQNIQYF. In DNA, the CDR3 is TGCGCCAGCAGCCTGACGGGACTAGCGGGAGTGATCCAAAACATTCAGTACTTC.

This chain connects TRBV5-4 to TRBJ2-7; no definite D call. This CDR3 is built from 14 residues. V lost 4 bases and J lost 3, with 14 bases in between. Germline CDR1 SGHNT, CDR2 YYREEE (reference sequence). DNA of the CDR3: TGTGCCAGCAGCCTGATGGCAGGAAACTACGAGCAGTACTTC. Encoded protein: CASSLMAGNYEQYF.

The rearrangement uses TRBV7-6 and TRBJ2-3; perhaps TRBD2 as D (6 bases). The CDR3 runs 13 residues. Trimming cost V 6 bases and J 1 base, with 8 bases left between them. Per the germline V gene, CDR1 is SGHVS and CDR2 is FNYEAQ. In DNA, the CDR3 is TGTGCCAGCAGTGGCGGGGGCACAGATACGCAGTATTTT. Residues: CASSGGGTDTQYF.

This clone was seen a single time. The V and J genes are TRBV5-6 and TRBJ2-7; no reliable D call. The V end was cut by 0 bases, the J end by 0 bases, with 13 bases between. Germline V lookup: CDR1 SGHDT, CDR2 YYEEEE. This CDR3 has 16 amino acids. The CDR3 DNA is TGTGCCAGCAGCTTGGAGATGGATCTCCTCTCCTACGAGCAGTACTTC. Its translation is CASSLEMDLLSYEQYF.

V usage is TRBV15 and J usage is TRBJ2-3; D is uncertain. V was pared by 1 base and J by 7 bases, with 6 bases between. CDR1 LNHNV and CDR2 YYDKDF come from the germline V gene (reference sequence). The CDR3 totals 12 residues. As DNA, the CDR3 is TGTGCCACCAGCAGAGTGGATAATACGCAGTATTTT. Its translation is CATSRVDNTQYF. The variable domain in full, completed from reference TRBV15 and TRBJ2-3, reads DAMVIQNPRYQVTQFGKPVTLSCSQTLNHNVMYWYQQKSSQAPKLLFHYYDKDFNNEADTPDNFQSRRPNTSFCFLDIRSPGLGDTAMYLCATSRVDNTQYFGPGTRLTVL.

The gene calls are TRBV5-4 and TRBJ2-2, with a tentative D call TRBD2 (5 bases). The CDR3 consists of 15 residues. Trimming removed 1 base at V and 7 bases at J, with 14 bases between. Per germline, CDR1 SGHNT and CDR2 YYREEE (reference sequence). The CDR3 reads CASSLKIVGDGELFF. CDR3 in DNA: TGTGCCAGCAGCTTGAAAATCGTCGGGGACGGGGAGCTGTTTTTT. Full variable domain (missing parts from reference TRBV5-4 and TRBJ2-2): ETGVTQSPTHLIKTRGQQVTLRCSSQSGHNTVSWYQQALGQGPQFIFQYYREEENGRGNFPPRFSGLQFPNYSSELNVNALELDDSALYLCASSLKIVGDGELFFGEGSRLTVL.

The gene calls are TRBV19 and TRBJ1-5; D not resolved. The CDR3 has 13 amino acids. Germline V gene lookup returns CDR1 LNHDA and CDR2 SQIVND (reference sequence). Trimming stripped 7 bases from V and 0 bases from J, with 7 bases between. This CDR3 reads CASIGVSNQPQHF. The CDR3 nucleotides are TGTGCCAGTATTGGAGTTAGCAATCAGCCCCAGCATTTT.

CDR3 in DNA: TGTGCCAGCAGTCCACAGGGGGCTGGCAATCAGCCCCAGCATTTT. Translating gives CASSPQGAGNQPQHF. The rearrangement links TRBV27 to TRBJ1-5; 9 bases are a match to TRBD1. The CDR3 length is 15 residues. Germline CDR1 MNHEY, CDR2 SMNVEV (reference sequence). J was trimmed by 2 bases and V by 5 bases; bases with no gene match: 4.

There are a few counts of this clone. The chain combines TRBV7-9 with TRBJ2-7; no clear D gene. Between the trimmed V and J ends, which lost 4 bases and 9 bases, there was a span of 19 bases. This CDR3 is 14 amino acids long. Germline V gives CDR1 SEHNR, CDR2 FQNEAQ (reference sequence). The chain's CDR3 is CASSSPGPLIVQYF. CDR3 coding DNA: TGTGCCAGCAGCTCGCCCGGGCCCCTCATCGTGCAGTACTTC.

The gene calls are TRBV9 and TRBJ2-7, with a tentative D call TRBD2 (6 bases). CDR3 length equals 15 residues. Trimming left V 0 bases short and J 1 base short, with 11 bases between. Germline CDR1 reads SGDLS; CDR2 reads YYNGEE. The CDR3 protein is CASSVAAGFSYEQYF. The CDR3 coding sequence is TGTGCCAGCAGCGTAGCTGCGGGATTTTCCTACGAGCAGTACTTC.

V usage is TRBV6-5 and J usage is TRBJ2-1; D tentatively reads TRBD1 or TRBD2 (5 bases each). V was cut by 2 bases and J by 7 bases, with 12 bases left in between. This CDR3 is built from 14 residues. Germline V lookup: CDR1 MNHEY, CDR2 SVGAGI. The DNA of the CDR3 is TGTGCCAGCAGTTACGGGGGACCAACAAATGAGCAGTTCTTC. This codes for CASSYGGPTNEQFF.

The V and J genes are TRBV30 and TRBJ2-6; maybe TRBD1 (5 bases). The CDR3 spans 14 residues. V dropped 0 bases and J dropped 4 bases, with 7 bases sitting between them. CDR1 and CDR2 from the germline V gene are GTSNPN and SVGIG (reference sequence). The CDR3 reads CAWSVGAGANVLTF. In DNA, the CDR3 is TGTGCCTGGAGTGTAGGGGCCGGGGCCAACGTCCTGACTTTC.

The rearrangement uses TRBV10-1 and TRBJ2-2; tentatively, D is TRBD2 (6 bases). The CDR3 totals 15 residues. The V gene lost 7 bases and the J gene lost 4 bases, with 16 bases spanning the gap. CDR1 and CDR2 from the germline V gene are WNHNN and SYGVQD (reference sequence). CDR3 loop: CASNDGGAPTGELFF. Here the CDR3 DNA reads TGCGCCAGCAACGACGGAGGGGCGCCCACCGGGGAGCTGTTTTTT.

The J gene is TRBJ2-6, the V gene TRBV29-1; D remains unclear. The germline CDR1 and CDR2 sequences are SQVTM and ANQGSEA. This CDR3 spans 15 amino acids. Deletions cut 4 bases from V and 0 bases from J, with 10 bases between. CDR3 DNA: TGCAGCGTTGTAAGTCAAGCCTCTGGGGCCAACGTCCTGACTTTC. Translated: CSVVSQASGANVLTF. Supplemented by reference TRBV29-1 and TRBJ2-6, the full variable domain reads SAVISQKPSRDICQRGTSLTIQCQVDSQVTMMFWYRQQPGQSLTLIATANQGSEATYESGFVIDKFPISRPNLTFSTLTVSNMSPEDSSIYLCSVVSQASGANVLTFGAGSRLTVL.

The V call is TRBV6-1, the J call TRBJ2-1, with D hard to call. Looked up from germline, CDR1 is MNHNS and CDR2 is SASEGT. V was trimmed by 6 bases and J by 7 bases, leaving 10 bases between them. The CDR3 consists of 12 residues. The CDR3 loop is CASRAVGNEQFF. The CDR3, as DNA: TGTGCCAGCAGGGCCGTGGGGAATGAGCAGTTCTTC.

This chain links TRBV7-2 with TRBJ2-5, with D perhaps TRBD1 (6 bases). The V end was cut by 2 bases, the J end by 1 base, with 11 bases between. The CDR3 length is 15 residues. Germline lookup yields CDR1 SGHTA and CDR2 FQGNSA. The CDR3 bases are TGTGCCAGCAGCTTAAGGTTGGGGGCCCAAGAGACCCAGTACTTC. This codes for CASSLRLGAQETQYF.

Only a few counts were recorded for this clone. The chain has TRBV11-1 and TRBJ2-1, with TRBD2 as a possible D gene (5 bases). Between the trimmed V and J ends, which lost 5 bases and 10 bases, there was a span of 15 bases. The CDR3 covers 13 residues. Germline lookup yields CDR1 SGHAT and CDR2 FQDESV (reference sequence). The CDR3 region has the DNA TGTGCCAGCAGCATTCGGCCCCCGGGGGAGCAGTTCTTC. Residues: CASSIRPPGEQFF.

Here the CDR3 reads CAWGDGAQAFF. The CDR3, as DNA: TGTGCCTGGGGGGACGGAGCGCAAGCTTTCTTT. The rearrangement links TRBV30 to TRBJ1-1; possibly TRBD1 for D (5 bases). Germline lookup yields CDR1 GTSNPN and CDR2 SVGIG (reference sequence). V lost 5 bases, J lost 9 bases, and 13 bases lay in between. The CDR3 sequence is 11 residues long.

This chain joins TRBV4-1 and TRBJ1-4; no firm D call. This CDR3 is built from 16 residues. The V end was cut by 4 bases, the J end by 0 bases, with 12 bases between. Germline-derived CDR1 and CDR2 are MGHRA and YSYEKL. The CDR3 sequence is CASSRIQSATNEKLFF. The CDR3 DNA reads as TGCGCCAGCAGCCGTATCCAGAGTGCAACTAATGAAAAACTGTTTTTT.

CDR3 nucleotides: TGTGCCAGCAGCCCCCGAACCGGGGAGCAGGGGGGAATTCAGTACTTC. As protein: CASSPRTGEQGGIQYF. The chain is built from TRBV9 and TRBJ2-4; possible D gene TRBD1, 7 bases. This CDR3 comprises 16 residues. Germline V lookup: CDR1 SGDLS, CDR2 YYNGEE. The ends were cut back, 4 bases at V and 10 bases at J, with 24 bases in the middle. The full variable domain, with the rest looked up from reference TRBV9 and TRBJ2-4, is DSGVTQTPKHLITATGQRVTLRCSPRSGDLSVYWYQQSLDQGLQFLIQYYNGEERAKGNILERFSAQQFPDLHSELNLSSLELGDSALYFCASSPRTGEQGGIQYFGAGTRLSVL.

The chain employs TRBV7-9 and TRBJ2-7; D not resolved. V shed 2 bases and J shed 1 base, with 6 bases lying between them. CDR1 and CDR2 (germline): SEHNR, FQNEAQ (reference sequence). The CDR3 covers 13 residues. The CDR3 DNA reads as TGTGCCAGCAGCTTAAGCAGTTCCTACGAGCAGTACTTC. Protein sequence: CASSLSSSYEQYF. Drawing the rest from reference TRBV7-9 and TRBJ2-7, the complete variable domain is DTGVSQNPRHKITKRGQNVTFRCDPISEHNRLYWYRQTLGQGPEFLTYFQNEAQLEKSRLLSDRFSAERPKGSFSTLEIQRTEQGDSAMYLCASSLSSSYEQYFGPGTRLTVT.

V gene TRBV10-1 combines with J gene TRBJ2-3; 8 bases agree with TRBD1. From germline, CDR1 is WNHNN and CDR2 SYGVQD (reference sequence). V shed 3 bases and J 6 bases; nucleotides not matched to a gene: 14. The CDR3 sequence is 17 residues long. CDR3 residues: CASSETPPGGGEDTQYF. The DNA for the CDR3 is TGCGCCAGCAGTGAAACACCCCCAGGGGGCGGTGAGGATACGCAGTATTTT.